This TCR beta chain was profiled in a study of Ad26.COV2.S vaccination and SARS-CoV-2 variants. V was shortened by 2 bases and J by 4 bases, with 11 bases between the two germline ends. The germline CDR1 and CDR2 sequences are WNHNN and SYGVQD (reference sequence). The CDR3 extends over 14 amino acids. Study findings and constraints: Among vaccine recipients, spike-specific TCR breadth exceeded that of placebo recipients. In vaccinated individuals, spike-specific CD8+ and CD4+ T cell responses reportedly displayed substantial breadth.

Measured with immunoSEQ multiplex PCR; TCRdb has only the in-frame clones, and not every one. The table has about 350,000 clones, about 92% seen once; the top ten hold 3.5% to 4.5%. As for this clone: The antigen is unknown.

The genes are TRBV10-1 and TRBJ1-2, with D unclear. Source: peripheral blood, taken after recovery from COVID-19. The TCR comes from a human donor who had recovered from COVID-19. The CDR3: CASSEGLDIYGYTF. For the CDR3, the DNA is TGCGCCAGCAGTGAGGGTTTGGATATCTATGGCTACACCTTC.